The sequence of this TCR beta chain was determined in a study of T cells in Graves' hyperthyroidism and ophthalmopathy. At the level of the study: Peripheral blood was collected at initial diagnosis, before any treatment. Notes on the study in general: In the analysis, a 13 V-J model separated ophthalmopathy from stable hyperthyroidism. In blood, most of the thyroid clonotypes expanded above 0.001 were also present.

Across 18 months, stable Graves' hyperthyroidism was marked by no progression to ophthalmopathy. TCR beta CDR3 sequences were amplified from RNA transcripts. An initial round of RT-PCR targeting the TCR CDR3 relied on the HTBI primer set. Each CDR3 protein gets one entry after TCRdb re-called the multiplex PCR reads with MiXCR. The table has 300,000 or so distinct CDR3 sequences, 16% seen once. V trimming: 1 base; J trimming: 9 bases; junction bases outside the gene matches: 13. The CDR3 has 15 residues. In germline, CDR1 is DFQATT, CDR2 SNEGSKA (reference sequence). This clonotype was detected a few times. Its antigen is still unknown.

The source of this sequence is a man aged 25-45 years with Graves' hyperthyroidism. The sample consisted of blood. J is TRBJ2-3 and V is TRBV20-1, with TRBD2 matching over 7 bases. CDR3 nucleotides: TGCAGTGCTAGAGCCTGGACTAGGGCGGGGTGGACGCAGTATTTT. It specifies CSARAWTRAGWTQYF.